The 14 T cell receptor beta chains given below trace back to one sample, sequenced in a study of T cell responses to AZD1222 COVID-19 vaccine. Clones were read by immunoSEQ multiplex PCR, and TCRdb kept only the in-frame ones, dropping some. Of some 120,000 clones listed, just over 85% are singletons. Source: peripheral blood, taken on day 0 of AZD1222 vaccination. All receptors come from an adult in good health.

The V call is TRBV5-8, the J call TRBJ1-6; a weak D match, TRBD1 (5 bases). V gave up 7 bases and J gave up 9 bases, with 17 bases separating them. Germline lookup yields CDR1 SGHTS and CDR2 YDEGEE. The CDR3 consists of 14 residues. The CDR3, as DNA: TGTGCCAGCTCCAGGGAGCTCGGAACTTCACCCCTCCACTTT. This translates into CASSRELGTSPLHF.

J is TRBJ1-2 and V is TRBV10-2; TRBD1 matches 7 bases. The V and J ends lost 6 bases and 2 bases, in that order; junction bases with no gene match: 9. This CDR3 has 15 amino acids. CDR1 is WSHSY and CDR2 is SAAADI in the germline V gene. Here the CDR3 DNA reads TGCGCCAGCAGAAGCTCCAGGGGGGGCAACTATGGCTACACCTTC. Translated, it gives CASRSSRGGNYGYTF.

This chain joins TRBV29-1 and TRBJ1-1; 10 bases agree with TRBD1. V gave up 7 bases and J gave up 1 base; unmatched junction bases: 0. The CDR3 consists of 12 residues. Germline assignment: CDR1 SQVTM and CDR2 ANQGSEA. The CDR3 region is CSGQGANTEAFF. CDR3 coding DNA: TGCAGCGGACAGGGGGCGAACACTGAAGCTTTCTTT.

The chain uses TRBV18 and TRBJ1-4; 10 nucleotides agree with TRBD1. Germline CDR1 and CDR2: KGHSH and LQKENI. The CDR3 contains 15 residues. V trimming: 3 bases; J trimming: 5 bases; junction bases outside the gene matches: 3. The CDR3 is CASSPRTGGNEKLFF. The DNA for the CDR3 is TGTGCCAGCTCACCCCGGACAGGGGGGAATGAAAAACTGTTTTTT.

CDR3 residues: CASSIRPGEENGYTF. CDR3 coding DNA: TGTGCCAGTAGTATTCGTCCGGGAGAGGAGAATGGCTACACCTTC. This rearrangement joins TRBV19 to TRBJ1-2; D is unclear. Germline V gene data show CDR1 as LNHDA and CDR2 as SQIVND (reference sequence). Trimming took 3 bases from V and 6 from J, leaving 17 bases between them. The CDR3 consists of 15 residues.

The J gene is TRBJ2-7, the V gene TRBV6-1; D call uncertain. Trimming pared 0 bases from V and 0 bases from J, leaving 9 bases between. The CDR3 has 15 residues. Per germline, CDR1 MNHNS and CDR2 SASEGT. In DNA, the CDR3 is TGTGCCAGCAGTGAAGCCGCAGGCTTCTCCTACGAGCAGTACTTC. It yields the protein CASSEAAGFSYEQYF.

The chain uses TRBV30 and TRBJ2-7; a possible D gene is TRBD2 (5 bases). Trimming cost V 3 bases and J 3 bases, with 9 bases left between them. Germline V gives CDR1 GTSNPN, CDR2 SVGIG (reference sequence). CDR3 size: 12 residues. CDR3 in amino acids: CAWRRGNYEQYF. The CDR3 nucleotides read TGTGCCTGGAGACGGGGAAACTACGAGCAGTACTTC. The full variable domain, rest sourced from reference TRBV30 and TRBJ2-7, is SQTIHQWPATLVQPVGSPLSLECTVEGTSNPNLYWYRQAAGRGLQLLFYSVGIGQISSEVPQNLSASRPQDRQFILSSKKLLLSDSGFYLCAWRRGNYEQYFGPGTRLTVT.

This chain links TRBV9 with TRBJ2-3, with TRBD1 matching 10 bases. The CDR3 length is 15 residues. V was pared by 4 bases and J by 6 bases, with 8 bases of the junction left unmatched. From germline, CDR1 is SGDLS and CDR2 YYNGEE. This CDR3 is CASSPRQGALDTQYF. The DNA for the CDR3 is TGTGCCAGCAGCCCGAGACAGGGGGCTTTGGATACGCAGTATTTT.

The chain employs TRBV9 and TRBJ1-2; no clear D. The CDR3 contains 13 residues. CDR1 and CDR2 (germline): SGDLS, YYNGEE. V was shortened by 0 bases and J by 0 bases, with 3 bases between the two germline ends. The CDR3 bases are TGTGCCAGCAGCGTAGTTACTAACTATGGCTACACCTTC. This gives the protein CASSVVTNYGYTF.

This clone was seen a few times. This rearrangement joins TRBV5-1 to TRBJ2-7; no reliable D call. This CDR3 is 13 amino acids long. Germline V CDR1 and CDR2: SGHRS, YFSETQ. V lost 4 bases and J 4 bases, leaving 12 bases between the germline ends. The CDR3 spells CASSPLGPYEQYF. For the CDR3, the DNA is TGCGCCAGCAGCCCCCTAGGCCCTTACGAGCAGTACTTC.

The chain carries TRBV5-6 and TRBJ2-2; D possibly corresponds to TRBD1 (6 bases). The V end lost 4 bases, the J end lost 6 bases, and 13 bases lay between the germline ends. Germline values: CDR1 SGHDT, CDR2 YYEEEE. The CDR3 has 14 amino acids. The CDR3 protein is CASSLIQGAGELFF. Written as DNA, the CDR3 is TGTGCCAGCAGCCTAATACAGGGAGCCGGGGAGCTGTTTTTT.

This rearrangement joins TRBV10-2 to TRBJ1-1; the D is unclear. V shed 3 bases and J shed 11 bases, with 13 bases lying between them. CDR1 WSHSY and CDR2 SAAADI come from the germline V gene. The CDR3 runs to 12 residues. CDR3 sequence reads: CASSDYGVGAFF. The CDR3 coding sequence is TGCGCCAGCAGTGATTACGGAGTGGGGGCTTTCTTT.

This clone has a single count. V usage is TRBV9 and J usage is TRBJ2-7; D unresolved. Trimming cost V 0 bases and J 6 bases, with 16 bases left between them. The CDR3 is 15 amino acids. Germline V gene data show CDR1 as SGDLS and CDR2 as YYNGEE. CDR3 sequence reads: CASSVGSGKPSEQYF. The CDR3, as DNA: TGTGCCAGCAGCGTAGGGTCAGGAAAACCTTCCGAGCAGTACTTC.

The J gene is TRBJ2-3, the V gene TRBV5-4, with D tentatively TRBD1 (6 bases). CDR1 and CDR2 from the germline V gene are SGHNT and YYREEE (reference sequence). The germline V and J ends were trimmed by 5 bases and 4 bases, with 14 bases remaining between them. CDR3 length equals 14 residues. The CDR3 DNA reads TGTGCCAGCAGAGACAGGAAGAAGGCAGATACGCAGTATTTT. The encoded protein is CASRDRKKADTQYF.